Listed below are T cell receptor beta chains from one sample, sequenced in a study of molecular identifiers for immune sequencing clone quantification. TCRdb re-analysed the PCR reads in MiXCR, keeping a single row per CDR3 protein. The sample shows about 320,000 distinct CDR3 sequences, about 22% of them seen only once. Material: naive CD8+ T cells from blood, with Jurkat cell RNA spiked in. The receptors here all came from a human donor in good health. Some libraries in this study had Jurkat cell RNA spiked in. CDR3s include the opening cysteine and the closing phenylalanine or tryptophan. Fields, in order: J gene, V gene, clone size, D gene, CDR3 DNA, CDR3 protein. D genes are given only for firm matches. Where a row states a size, it is once, few, many or the class of an expanded clone; other rows omit it.

J gene: TRBJ1-1
V gene: TRBV29-1
clone size: many
D gene: NA
CDR3 DNA: TGCAGCGTTGAAGTTCTCGACACTGAAGCTTTCTTT
CDR3 protein: CSVEVLDTEAFF

J gene: TRBJ2-7
V gene: TRBV13
clone size: many
D gene: NA
CDR3 DNA: TGTGCCAGCAGCTTAGAAGGGGCGCCCCACGAGCAGTACTTC
CDR3 protein: CASSLEGAPHEQYF

J gene: TRBJ2-7
V gene: TRBV12-3/TRBV12-4
clone size: NA
D gene: TRBD2
CDR3 DNA: TGTGCCAGCAGTTTGACCCCCGGACTAGCGGGAACCTCCTACGAGCAGTACTTC
CDR3 protein: CASSLTPGLAGTSYEQYF

J gene: TRBJ2-5
V gene: TRBV7-6
clone size: many
D gene: NA
CDR3 DNA: TGTGCCAGCAACCAGACCCAGTACTTC
CDR3 protein: CASNQTQYF

J gene: TRBJ2-3
V gene: TRBV30
clone size: few
D gene: NA
CDR3 DNA: TGTGCCTGGAACAGGGGAGGGGCAGATACGCAGTATTTT
CDR3 protein: CAWNRGGADTQYF

J gene: TRBJ1-1
V gene: TRBV20-1
clone size: many
D gene: NA
CDR3 DNA: TGCAGTGCTAGAGAGAAGCGTACTGAAGCTTTCTTT
CDR3 protein: CSAREKRTEAFF

J gene: TRBJ1-1
V gene: TRBV27
clone size: NA
D gene: NA
CDR3 DNA: TGTGCCGGCAGTTTATCGGAGGGTACTGAAGCTTTCTTT
CDR3 protein: CAGSLSEGTEAFF

J gene: TRBJ1-1
V gene: TRBV7-9
clone size: many
D gene: TRBD1
CDR3 DNA: TGTGCCAGCAGCTTAGGGCAGGGGGCCCACACTGAAGCTTTCTTT
CDR3 protein: CASSLGQGAHTEAFF

J gene: TRBJ2-5
V gene: TRBV7-9
clone size: NA
D gene: NA
CDR3 DNA: TGTGCCAGCAGCCCCATTGGGACGGAGAGTCAAGAGACCCAGTACTTC
CDR3 protein: CASSPIGTESQETQYF

J gene: TRBJ2-1
V gene: TRBV27
clone size: NA
D gene: NA
CDR3 DNA: TGTGCCAGCAGGGGCGGAGAGTATGGGCAGTTCTTC
CDR3 protein: CASRGGEYGQFF

J gene: TRBJ2-3
V gene: TRBV12-3/TRBV12-4
clone size: few
D gene: TRBD2
CDR3 DNA: TGTGCCAGCAGTTCGACTAGCGGGAGGCCCACAGATACGCAGTATTTT
CDR3 protein: CASSSTSGRPTDTQYF

J gene: TRBJ1-1
V gene: TRBV14
clone size: many
D gene: NA
CDR3 DNA: TGTGCCAGCAGCTTTATACAGGCCCTGGGGACTGAAGCTTTCTTT
CDR3 protein: CASSFIQALGTEAFF